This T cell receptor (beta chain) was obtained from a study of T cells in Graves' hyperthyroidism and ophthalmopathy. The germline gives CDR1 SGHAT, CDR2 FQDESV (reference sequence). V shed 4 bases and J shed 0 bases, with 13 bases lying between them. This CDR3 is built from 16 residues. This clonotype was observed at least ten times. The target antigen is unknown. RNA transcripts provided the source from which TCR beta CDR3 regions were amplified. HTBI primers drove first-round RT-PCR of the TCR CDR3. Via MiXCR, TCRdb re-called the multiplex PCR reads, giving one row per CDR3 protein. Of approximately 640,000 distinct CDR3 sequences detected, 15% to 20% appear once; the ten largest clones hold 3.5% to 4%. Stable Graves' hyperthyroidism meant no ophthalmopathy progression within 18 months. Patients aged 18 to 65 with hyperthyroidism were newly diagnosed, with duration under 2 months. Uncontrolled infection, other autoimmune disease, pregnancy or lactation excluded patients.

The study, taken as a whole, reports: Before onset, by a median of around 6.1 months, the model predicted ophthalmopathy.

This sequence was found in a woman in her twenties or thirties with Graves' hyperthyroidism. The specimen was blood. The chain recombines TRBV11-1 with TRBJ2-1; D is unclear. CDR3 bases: TGTGCCAGCAGCTCCAGGACCCTCCTCTCCTACAATGAGCAGTTCTTC. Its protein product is CASSSRTLLSYNEQFF.